This T cell receptor (beta chain) derives from a study of cytomegalovirus exposure and HLA in healthy donors. Both 60 Vbeta primers and 13 Jbeta primers went into the PCR. Produced via immunoSEQ multiplex PCR; TCRdb's table is partial and in-frame only. This sample has over 30,000 clones, with 75% to 90% found just once. The CDR3 covers 14 residues. The V gene's germline CDR1 is SGHRS and CDR2 YFSETQ. V dropped 4 bases and J dropped 3; count of bases not matched to a gene: 4. Study-wide points: In a later analysis, approximately 15,000 TCR beta sequences were associated with HLA alleles at 0.05 false discovery rate. There were some V segments, including TRBV6-2 and TRBV6-3, excluded as indistinguishable.

This clone was found a few times. Its antigen is as yet unknown. Material for sequencing was PBMCs. The chain carries TRBV5-1 and TRBJ1-3, with 7 positions matching TRBD1. This TCR was recovered from a woman between 40 and 55 years old in good health and CMV-seropositive. CDR3 DNA sequence: TGCGCCAGCAGCCTGACAGGGAGTGGAAACACCATATATTTT. Encoded protein: CASSLTGSGNTIYF.